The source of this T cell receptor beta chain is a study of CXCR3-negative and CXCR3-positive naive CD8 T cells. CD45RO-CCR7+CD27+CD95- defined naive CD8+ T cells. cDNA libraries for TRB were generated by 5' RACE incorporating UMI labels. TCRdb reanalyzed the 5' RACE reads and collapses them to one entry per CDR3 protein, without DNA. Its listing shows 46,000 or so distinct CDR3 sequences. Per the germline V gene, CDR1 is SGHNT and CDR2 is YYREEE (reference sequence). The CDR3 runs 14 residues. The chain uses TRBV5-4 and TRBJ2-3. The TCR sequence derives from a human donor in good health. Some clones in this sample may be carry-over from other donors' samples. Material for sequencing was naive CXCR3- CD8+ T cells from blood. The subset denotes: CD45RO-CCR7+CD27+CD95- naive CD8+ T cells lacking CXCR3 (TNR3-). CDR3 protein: CASSSNPKQDTQYF.